The next 22 T cell receptor beta chains were all read from a single sample in a study of OX40 agonist ivuxolimab in advanced cancers. Some clones are missing from TCRdb's copy, which holds only in-frame ones; the method was immunoSEQ multiplex PCR. The data hold approximately 23,000 clones, with around 90% observed a single time. The sequenced sample was CD4+ or CD8+ T cells sorted from blood, obtained in a trial of the OX40 agonist ivuxolimab. The source is an adult with an advanced solid tumor such as melanoma, head and neck, liver or kidney cancer.

The count of this clone is one. The chain joins TRBV5-1 to TRBJ1-1; 12 nucleotides align to TRBD1. The length of the CDR3 is 17 residues. The junction had 7 bases not matched to a gene; V was cut back by 4 bases and J by 0 bases. Germline V gene sequence: CDR1 SGHRS, CDR2 YFSETQ. The CDR3 DNA follows: TGCGCCAGCAGCATGGGACAGGGGGCCGGAATGAACACTGAAGCTTTCTTT. Translation gives CASSMGQGAGMNTEAFF. The full variable domain, in which reference TRBV5-1 and TRBJ1-1 provide the parts outside the CDR3, is KAGVTQTPRYLIKTRGQQVTLSCSPISGHRSVSWYQQTPGQGLQFLFEYFSETQRNKGNFPGRFSGRQFSNSRSEMNVSTLELGDSALYLCASSMGQGAGMNTEAFFGQGTRLTVV.

This clone was seen once. The chain uses TRBV5-5 and TRBJ1-2; unclear D gene. Germline V gene data show CDR1 as SGHKS and CDR2 as YYEKEE (reference sequence). The V end was cut by 4 bases, the J end by 2 bases, with 18 bases between. The CDR3 covers 16 residues. This CDR3 reads CASSPAEGRRNYGYTF. In DNA form, the CDR3 reads TGTGCCAGCAGCCCCGCGGAGGGCCGGCGAAACTATGGCTACACCTTC. The full variable domain, its missing parts supplied by reference TRBV5-5 and TRBJ1-2, is DAGVTQSPTHLIKTRGQQVTLRCSPISGHKSVSWYQQVLGQGPQFIFQYYEKEERGRGNFPDRFSARQFPNYSSELNVNALLLGDSALYLCASSPAEGRRNYGYTFGSGTRLTVV.

This chain uses TRBV18 with TRBJ1-2, with D unclear. CDR3 size: 14 residues. CDR1 and CDR2 (germline): KGHSH, LQKENI. With 3 bases removed from V and 8 bases from J, the gap between germline ends came to 16 bases. The CDR3 sequence: CASSPGRLPMGYTF. CDR3 coding DNA: TGTGCCAGCTCACCTGGACGGCTCCCTATGGGCTACACCTTC.

The chain couples TRBV19 to TRBJ2-1, with D unclear. The CDR3 totals 12 residues. CDR1 is LNHDA and CDR2 is SQIVND in the germline V gene (reference sequence). Deletions cut 1 base from V and 10 bases from J, with 8 bases between. CDR3 protein: CASSIGDHEQFF. The CDR3 DNA sequence: TGTGCCAGTAGTATAGGAGACCACGAGCAGTTCTTC.

The chain uses TRBV7-3 and TRBJ2-3; D is uncertain. This CDR3 contains 15 residues. The V end was cut by 3 bases, the J end by 6 bases, with 16 bases between. CDR1 and CDR2 (germline): SGHTA, FQGTGA. The CDR3 loop reads CASSFLPETTDTQYF. The CDR3 region has the DNA TGTGCCAGCAGCTTCCTTCCGGAAACCACGGATACGCAGTATTTT. Full variable domain (remainder filled in from reference TRBV7-3 and TRBJ2-3): GAGVSQTPSNKVTEKGKYVELRCDPISGHTALYWYRQSLGQGPEFLIYFQGTGAADDSGLPNDRFFAVRPEGSVSTLKIQRTERGDSAVYLCASSFLPETTDTQYFGPGTRLTVL.

This clone was detected only once. The chain is built from TRBV7-2 and TRBJ2-7; D is ambiguous. Between the trimmed V and J ends, which lost 4 bases and 3 bases, there was a span of 7 bases. The germline CDR1 and CDR2 sequences are SGHTA and FQGNSA. The CDR3 has 12 amino acids. The CDR3 DNA sequence: TGTGCCAGCAGCTCCATTGGCTACGAGCAGTACTTC. Encoded protein: CASSSIGYEQYF. Full variable domain (missing parts from reference TRBV7-2 and TRBJ2-7): GAGVSQSPSNKVTEKGKDVELRCDPISGHTALYWYRQSLGQGLEFLIYFQGNSAPDKSGLPSDRFSAERTGGSVSTLTIQRTQQEDSAVYLCASSSIGYEQYFGPGTRLTVT.

This clone was counted between two and nine times. The V call is TRBV19, the J call TRBJ1-1; 7 bases map to TRBD1. The trim removed 4 bases at V and 2 bases at J, leaving 7 bases unmatched. Germline V gives CDR1 LNHDA, CDR2 SQIVND (reference sequence). This CDR3 is built from 15 residues. The CDR3 DNA sequence: TGTGCCAGTAGTAACCCGGGGACAGTCAACACTGAAGCTTTCTTT. This encodes CASSNPGTVNTEAFF.

The chain couples TRBV7-8 to TRBJ2-7; D is perhaps TRBD1 (5 bases). CDR3 size: 13 residues. In germline, CDR1 is SGHVS, CDR2 FQNEAQ. With 2 bases removed from V and 5 bases from J, the gap between germline ends came to 10 bases. The CDR3 is CASSLLRQNEQYF. For the CDR3, the DNA is TGTGCCAGCAGCTTACTTAGACAGAACGAGCAGTACTTC. Combining the CDR3 with reference TRBV7-8 and TRBJ2-7 gives the whole variable domain GAGVSQSPRYKVAKRGQDVALRCDPISGHVSLFWYQQALGQGPEFLTYFQNEAQLDKSGLPSDRFFAERPEGSVSTLKIQRTQQEDSAVYLCASSLLRQNEQYFGPGTRLTVT.

J is TRBJ1-2 and V is TRBV5-8, with D possibly being TRBD1 (5 bases). The germline gives CDR1 SGHTS, CDR2 YDEGEE. CDR3 length equals 13 residues. Trimming removed 3 bases from V and 0 bases from J, with 6 bases in between. The CDR3 region has the DNA TGTGCCAGCAGCTCGACAGCTAACTATGGCTACACCTTC. This gives the protein CASSSTANYGYTF.

The V call is TRBV5-8, the J call TRBJ1-1; 7 positions agree with TRBD1. The junction had 7 bases not matched to a gene; V was cut back by 4 bases and J by 1 base. CDR3 size: 15 residues. Germline V gene data show CDR1 as SGHTS and CDR2 as YDEGEE. The CDR3 loop reads CASSTPTGPNTEAFF. CDR3 nucleotide sequence: TGTGCCAGCAGCACACCGACAGGGCCGAACACTGAAGCTTTCTTT.

J is TRBJ2-7 and V is TRBV7-9; D possibly corresponds to TRBD1 (5 bases). Per germline, CDR1 SEHNR and CDR2 FQNEAQ (reference sequence). The CDR3 contains 11 residues. V lost 5 bases and J lost 6, with 8 bases in between. CDR3 loop: CASSPGFEQYF. DNA of the CDR3: TGTGCCAGCAGCCCAGGGTTCGAGCAGTACTTC.

This chain uses TRBV21-1 with TRBJ2-5; TRBD1, as called in the table, went unchecked against the DNA. TRBV21-1 is a recognized pseudogene. This CDR3 has 17 residues. CDR3 DNA: TGTGCCAGCAGCAAAGTGTTATCGACAGGGGTTATAGAGACCCAGTACTTC. This encodes CASSKVLSTGVIETQYF.

The rearrangement uses TRBV29-1 and TRBJ2-6, with D possibly being TRBD1 (5 bases). The CDR3 length is 14 residues. The V gene lost 7 bases and the J gene lost 0 bases, with 10 bases spanning the gap. The germline CDR1 and CDR2 sequences are SQVTM and ANQGSEA. CDR3 in DNA: TGCAGCGCGACAGAGGTCTCTGGGGCCAACGTCCTGACTTTC. Its protein product is CSATEVSGANVLTF.

The chain couples TRBV7-6 to TRBJ1-1; 11 positions match TRBD1. Germline-derived CDR1 and CDR2 are SGHVS and FNYEAQ. The CDR3 spans 15 residues. The ends lost 0 bases at V and 4 bases at J; junction bases unmatched: 1. The DNA for the CDR3 is TGTGCCAGCAGCTTAGCTGGGACAGGGGGCACTGAAGCTTTCTTT. It is translated as CASSLAGTGGTEAFF. Together with reference TRBV7-6 and TRBJ1-1, the CDR3 gives the full variable domain: GAGVSQSPRYKVTKRGQDVALRCDPISGHVSLYWYRQALGQGPEFLTYFNYEAQQDKSGLPNDRFSAERPEGSISTLTIQRTEQRDSAMYRCASSLAGTGGTEAFFGQGTRLTVV.

V gene TRBV4-1 combines with J gene TRBJ1-1, with no clear D. Per germline, CDR1 MGHRA and CDR2 YSYEKL. This CDR3 comprises 14 residues. V shed 4 bases and J shed 2 bases, with 11 bases lying between them. This CDR3 is CASSPTGTNTEAFF. The CDR3 DNA is TGCGCCAGCAGCCCCACGGGCACTAACACTGAAGCTTTCTTT.

This sequence joins TRBV11-2 and TRBJ2-2; tentative D call: TRBD2 (6 bases). V was shortened by 5 bases and J by 3 bases, with 13 bases between the two germline ends. The germline V gene has CDR1 SGHAT and CDR2 FQNNGV. This CDR3 is 15 amino acids long. CDR3 loop: CASSPAGLDTGELFF. The CDR3 region has the DNA TGTGCCAGCAGCCCGGCGGGACTTGACACCGGGGAGCTGTTTTTT.

J is TRBJ1-4 and V is TRBV27, with D possibly being TRBD1 (6 bases). Trimming took off 1 base at V and 7 bases at J, with 13 bases between the two ends. CDR3 size: 15 residues. In germline, CDR1 is MNHEY, CDR2 SMNVEV (reference sequence). CDR3 in DNA: TGTGCCAGCAGTTTATGGGGGGCTGAGAGTGAAAAACTGTTTTTT. Its protein is CASSLWGAESEKLFF.

This chain uses TRBV28 with TRBJ2-7, with D unclear. Deletions cut 2 bases from V and 7 bases from J, with 9 bases between. CDR3 size: 12 residues. The germline V gene has CDR1 MDHEN and CDR2 SYDVKM. The CDR3 sequence is CASSLHSGEQYF. Written as DNA, the CDR3 is TGTGCCAGCAGTTTACATTCCGGAGAGCAGTACTTC.

V gene TRBV25-1 combines with J gene TRBJ1-6; D gene ambiguous. The CDR3 is 14 residues long. V lost 4 bases and J lost 8, with 12 bases in between. Germline CDR1 and CDR2: MGHDK and SYGVNS. CDR3: CASSVQVGDSPLHF. CDR3 DNA: TGTGCCAGCAGTGTTCAAGTCGGGGATTCACCCCTCCACTTT.

J is TRBJ2-7 and V is TRBV6-6; TRBD1 aligns across 9 bases. Germline V lookup: CDR1 MNHNY, CDR2 SVGAGI (reference sequence). The J segment lost 6 bases and the V segment lost 5 bases, leaving 11 bases of the junction unmatched. The CDR3 is 15 amino acids. The CDR3 reads CASSDTGTGPGEQYF. The CDR3 bases are TGTGCCAGCAGTGACACCGGGACAGGGCCCGGCGAGCAGTACTTC.

The CDR3 region has the DNA TGTGCCAGTAGTACAGGGCGCGACTATGGCTACACCTTC. It is translated as CASSTGRDYGYTF. This chain connects TRBV19 to TRBJ1-2; a weak D match, TRBD1 (5 bases). The CDR3 is 13 amino acids. V dropped 4 bases and J dropped 3 bases, with 9 bases sitting between them. Germline CDR1 is LNHDA and CDR2 is SQIVND (reference sequence).

The CDR3 DNA reads as TGTGCCACCAGCAGAGAAGTCGGCTCCTACAATGAGCAGTTCTTC. Its translation: CATSREVGSYNEQFF. V usage is TRBV15 and J usage is TRBJ2-1, with no clear D. CDR3 length: 15 residues. Germline-derived CDR1 and CDR2 are LNHNV and YYDKDF (reference sequence). V was pared by 0 bases and J by 0 bases, with 6 bases between.